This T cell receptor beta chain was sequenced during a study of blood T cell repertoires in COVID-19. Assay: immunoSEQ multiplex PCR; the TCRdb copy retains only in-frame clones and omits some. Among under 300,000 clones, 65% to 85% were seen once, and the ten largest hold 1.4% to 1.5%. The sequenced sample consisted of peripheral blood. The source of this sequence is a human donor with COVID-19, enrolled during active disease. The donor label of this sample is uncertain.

CDR3: CASSSYTGPGLAGSSYNEQFF. The CDR3 nucleotides are TGCGCCAGCAGCTCCTATACGGGACCGGGACTAGCGGGTAGCTCCTACAATGAGCAGTTCTTC. The gene calls are TRBV5-1 and TRBJ2-1; 12 bases line up with TRBD2. The V gene's germline CDR1 is SGHRS and CDR2 YFSETQ. V lost 3 bases, J lost 0 bases, and 16 bases stayed unmatched. This CDR3 is 21 amino acids long.